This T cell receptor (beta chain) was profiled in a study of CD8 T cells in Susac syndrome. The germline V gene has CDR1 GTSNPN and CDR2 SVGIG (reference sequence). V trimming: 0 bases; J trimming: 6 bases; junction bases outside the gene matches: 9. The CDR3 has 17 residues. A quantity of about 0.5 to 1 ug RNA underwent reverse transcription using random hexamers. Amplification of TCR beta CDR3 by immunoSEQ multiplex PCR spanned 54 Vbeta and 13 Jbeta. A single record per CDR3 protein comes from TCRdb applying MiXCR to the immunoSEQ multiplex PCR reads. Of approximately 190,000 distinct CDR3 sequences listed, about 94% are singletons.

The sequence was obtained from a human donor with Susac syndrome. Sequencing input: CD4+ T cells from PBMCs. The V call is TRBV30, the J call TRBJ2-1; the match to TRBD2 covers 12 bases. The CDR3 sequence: CAWSVRLAGAGRNEQFF. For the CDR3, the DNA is TGTGCCTGGAGTGTACGACTAGCGGGGGCCGGTCGCAATGAGCAGTTCTTC.